This is a list of T cell receptor beta chains from one sample in a study of blood T cell repertoires in COVID-19. The data were produced by immunoSEQ multiplex PCR, yet TCRdb's version contains in-frame clones alone and is incomplete. The table has some 38,000 clones, 90% seen once. Material for sequencing was peripheral blood. These receptors were obtained from a man between 60 and 75 years old with active or convalescent COVID-19. Each CDR3 is given with its conserved first and last residue. The order of the fields is J gene, D gene, CDR3 length, V gene, clone size, CDR3 protein, CDR3 DNA. The D gene is left open where the match is weak. Rows may omit the clone size; those that give it use once, few, many or a size class.

>TRBJ2-3|NA|12|TRBV5-1|NA
CASRGARDTQYF
TGCGCCAGCCGGGGGGCCAGGGATACGCAGTATTTT
>TRBJ2-1|NA|13|TRBV5-6|NA
CASSLTGTLYQFF
TGTGCCAGCAGCTTAACCGGGACTCTGTACCAGTTCTTC
>TRBJ2-2|TRBD1|14|TRBV5-6|NA
CAGGQGRNTGELFF
TGTGCCGGAGGACAGGGTCGCAACACCGGGGAGCTGTTTTTT
>TRBJ2-7|TRBD1|14|TRBV6-5|NA
CASSFRGRIYEQYF
TGTGCCAGCAGTTTTAGGGGGCGAATCTACGAGCAGTACTTC
>TRBJ2-2|TRBD2|18|TRBV4-1|NA
CASSQIGLAGVGTGELFF
TGCGCCAGCAGCCAAATCGGACTAGCGGGAGTGGGGACCGGGGAGCTGTTTTTT
>TRBJ1-5|TRBD1|14|TRBV25-1|NA
CASSTTGANQPQHF
TGTGCCAGCAGTACCACAGGGGCAAATCAGCCCCAGCATTTT
>TRBJ2-6|NA|16|TRBV30|NA
CALNRAAVPGANVLTF
TGTGCCTTAAACAGGGCTGCGGTGCCTGGGGCCAACGTCCTGACTTTC
>TRBJ2-5|NA|15|TRBV6-1|NA
CASSESQGRWETQYF
TGTGCCAGCAGTGAGTCACAGGGGAGGTGGGAGACCCAGTACTTC
>TRBJ1-2|NA|14|TRBV27|NA
CASSPRQRNYGYTF
TGTGCCAGCAGTCCACGACAGAGGAACTATGGCTACACCTTC
>TRBJ1-6|TRBD1|17|TRBV5-5|NA
CASSSLLGTGWNSPLHF
TGTGCCAGCAGCTCCCTTTTGGGGACAGGGTGGAATTCACCCCTCCACTTT
>TRBJ2-3|TRBD1|16|TRBV28|NA
CASSPQTGGRTDTQYF
TGTGCCAGCAGTCCCCAGACAGGGGGGAGGACAGATACGCAGTATTTT
>TRBJ2-5|NA|15|TRBV5-4|NA
CASSRPSDSLETQYF
TGTGCCAGCAGCCGACCGTCGGACAGCCTGGAGACCCAGTACTTC
>TRBJ2-7|NA|15|TRBV7-2|NA
CASSSQTGGAYEQYF
TGTGCCAGCAGCTCCCAGACAGGAGGAGCGTACGAGCAGTACTTC
>TRBJ1-1|TRBD1|20|TRBV15|NA
CATSRDPFWGRGPMDTEAFF
TGTGCCACCAGCAGAGATCCTTTTTGGGGTAGGGGGCCTATGGACACTGAAGCTTTCTTT
>TRBJ2-5|TRBD2|16|TRBV6-5|NA
CASSYSYSGGQETQYF
TGTGCCAGCAGTTACTCGTATAGCGGGGGTCAAGAGACCCAGTACTTC
>TRBJ2-7|TRBD1|14|TRBV6-5|once
CAITRDRGNYEQYF
TGTGCCATCACTAGGGACAGGGGCAACTACGAGCAGTACTTC
>TRBJ2-5|NA|16|TRBV6-6|NA
CATTLPPAGNQETQYF
TGTGCCACCACCCTCCCCCCCGCAGGCAACCAAGAGACCCAGTACTTC
>TRBJ1-2|NA|18|TRBV27|NA
CASSLGGGGDWVLRGYTF
TGTGCCAGCAGTTTGGGAGGGGGGGGAGATTGGGTACTACGTGGCTACACCTTC
>TRBJ2-1|TRBD2|16|TRBV4-2|once
CASSQGLTSGSNEQFF
TGTGCCAGCAGCCAAGGACTAACTAGCGGGAGCAATGAGCAGTTCTTC
>TRBJ1-4|TRBD1|21|TRBV7-3|NA
CASSLIIGGQGTKATNEKLFF
TGTGCCAGCAGCTTAATAATAGGGGGACAGGGAACTAAGGCAACTAATGAAAAACTGTTTTTT
>TRBJ2-3|TRBD2|14|TRBV5-1|NA
CASSTGLVADTQYF
TGCGCCAGCAGCACCGGACTAGTCGCAGATACGCAGTATTTT
>TRBJ1-4|NA|14|TRBV7-9|NA
CASSRLPQDEKLFF
TGTGCCAGCAGCCGTCTCCCGCAGGATGAAAAACTGTTTTTT
>TRBJ2-1|NA|16|TRBV19|NA
CASSISFGSSYNEQFF
TGTGCCAGTAGTATTTCCTTTGGGAGCTCCTACAATGAGCAGTTCTTC
>TRBJ1-5|NA|14|TRBV10-3|NA
CAISPQEFDQPQHF
TGTGCCATCAGTCCTCAGGAATTTGATCAGCCCCAGCATTTT
>TRBJ2-1|TRBD2|15|TRBV27|NA
CASLATSGTYNEQFF
TGTGCCAGCCTCGCCACTAGCGGGACCTACAATGAGCAGTTCTTC
>TRBJ2-3|NA|14|TRBV20-1|NA
CSASKIANTDTQYF
TGCAGTGCTAGTAAGATAGCCAACACAGATACGCAGTATTTT
>TRBJ2-1|TRBD2|15|TRBV7-9|NA
CASSQGLAPNNEQFF
TGTGCCAGCAGCCAGGGACTAGCTCCTAACAATGAGCAGTTCTTC
>TRBJ1-1|NA|13|TRBV7-8|NA
CASTWARNTEAFF
TGTGCCAGCACCTGGGCCCGGAACACTGAAGCTTTCTTT
>TRBJ2-3|TRBD2|16|TRBV7-8|NA
CASSLGTSGATDTQYF
TGTGCCAGCAGCCTGGGGACTAGCGGGGCCACAGATACGCAGTATTTT
>TRBJ2-3|NA|17|TRBV7-8|NA
CASSVSLGGEPTDTQYF
TGTGCCAGCAGCGTGAGCCTGGGAGGAGAACCCACAGATACGCAGTATTTT
>TRBJ2-3|NA|14|TRBV5-4|NA
CASSPPTRADTQYF
TGTGCCAGCAGCCCCCCCACCAGGGCAGATACGCAGTATTTT
>TRBJ2-2|TRBD1|18|TRBV4-2|NA
CASSQRGTGVANTGELFF
TGTGCCAGCAGCCAGAGGGGGACAGGGGTCGCGAACACCGGGGAGCTGTTTTTT
>TRBJ2-7|NA|11|TRBV20-1|NA
CSVHQGGEQYF
TGCAGTGTTCATCAGGGTGGTGAGCAGTACTTC
>TRBJ1-1|NA|12|TRBV10-2|NA
CAGGGASSEAFF
TGCGCCGGGGGGGGCGCCAGCAGTGAAGCTTTCTTT
>TRBJ1-1|NA|16|TRBV6-5|NA
CASSYSVWGGHTEAFF
TGTGCCAGCAGTTACTCGGTGTGGGGAGGGCACACTGAAGCTTTCTTT
>TRBJ2-7|TRBD1|16|TRBV7-9|once
CASSLKGGTGPSEQYF
TGTGCCAGCAGCTTAAAAGGTGGGACAGGGCCCTCCGAGCAGTACTTC
>TRBJ1-5|TRBD1|15|TRBV3-1/TRBV3-2|NA
CASSQGGQATQPQHF
TGTGCCAGCAGCCAAGGGGGACAGGCGACTCAGCCCCAGCATTTT
>TRBJ1-1|TRBD1|13|TRBV18|NA
CASSRTGATEAFF
TGTGCCAGCTCACGGACAGGGGCCACTGAAGCTTTCTTT
>TRBJ2-1|NA|14|TRBV11-3|NA
CASSLGQVYNEQFF
TGTGCCAGCAGCTTAGGACAGGTTTACAATGAGCAGTTCTTC
>TRBJ2-7|NA|12|TRBV4-1|NA
CASSQGGVEQYF
TGCGCCAGCAGCCAAGGGGGAGTTGAGCAGTACTTC
>TRBJ2-1|TRBD2|17|TRBV5-1|NA
CASSLGHSGGSYNEQFF
TGCGCCAGCAGCTTGGGACATAGCGGGGGTTCTTACAATGAGCAGTTCTTC
>TRBJ2-3|TRBD2|16|TRBV11-2|NA
CASSLMSSGGTDTQYF
TGTGCCAGCAGCCTTATGTCTAGCGGGGGCACAGATACGCAGTATTTT
>TRBJ2-2|NA|15|TRBV2|once
CASQVGAGWSGELFF
TGTGCCTCCCAGGTGGGAGCAGGTTGGTCCGGGGAGCTGTTTTTT
>TRBJ2-7|NA|18|TRBV11-2|NA
CASSSRMLEGQGKGEQYF
TGTGCCAGCAGCTCCCGAATGTTGGAGGGCCAGGGTAAGGGCGAGCAGTACTTC
>TRBJ1-5|TRBD1|14|TRBV2|NA
CASRATTGGQPQHF
TGTGCCAGCAGGGCGACGACAGGGGGTCAGCCCCAGCATTTT
>TRBJ1-1|NA|13|TRBV5-1|NA
CASSVGGNTEAFF
TGCGCCAGCAGCGTAGGAGGGAACACTGAAGCTTTCTTT
>TRBJ2-3|TRBD1|15|TRBV28|NA
CASSPPTGGTDTQYF
TGTGCCAGCAGTCCACCGACAGGGGGGACAGATACGCAGTATTTT